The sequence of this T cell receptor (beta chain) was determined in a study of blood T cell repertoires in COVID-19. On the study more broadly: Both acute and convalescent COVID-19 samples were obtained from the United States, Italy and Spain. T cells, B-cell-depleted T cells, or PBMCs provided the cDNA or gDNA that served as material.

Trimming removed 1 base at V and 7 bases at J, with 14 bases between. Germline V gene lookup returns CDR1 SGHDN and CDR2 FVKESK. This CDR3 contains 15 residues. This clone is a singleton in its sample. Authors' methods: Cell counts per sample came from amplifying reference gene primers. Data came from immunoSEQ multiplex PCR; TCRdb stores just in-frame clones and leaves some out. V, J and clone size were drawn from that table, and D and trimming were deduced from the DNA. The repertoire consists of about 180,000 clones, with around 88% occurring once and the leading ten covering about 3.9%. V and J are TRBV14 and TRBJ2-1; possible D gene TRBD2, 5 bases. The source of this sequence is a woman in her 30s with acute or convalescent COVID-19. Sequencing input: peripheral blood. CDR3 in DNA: TGTGCCAGCAGCCAAGTTAAAGGGAGTGTGAATGAGCAGTTCTTC. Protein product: CASSQVKGSVNEQFF.